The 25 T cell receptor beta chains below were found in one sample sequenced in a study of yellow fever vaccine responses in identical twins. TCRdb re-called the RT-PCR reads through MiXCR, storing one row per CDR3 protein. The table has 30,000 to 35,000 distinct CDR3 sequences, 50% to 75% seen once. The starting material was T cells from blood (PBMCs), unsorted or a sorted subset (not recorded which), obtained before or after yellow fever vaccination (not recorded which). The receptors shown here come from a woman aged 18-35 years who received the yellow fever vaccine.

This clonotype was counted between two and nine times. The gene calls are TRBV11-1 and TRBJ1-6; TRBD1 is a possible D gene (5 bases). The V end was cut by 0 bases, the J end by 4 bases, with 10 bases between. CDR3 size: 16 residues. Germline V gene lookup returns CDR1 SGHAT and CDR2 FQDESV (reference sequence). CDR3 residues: CASSLALTEYNSPLHF. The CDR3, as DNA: TGTGCCAGCAGCTTAGCGTTGACAGAATATAATTCACCCCTCCACTTT.

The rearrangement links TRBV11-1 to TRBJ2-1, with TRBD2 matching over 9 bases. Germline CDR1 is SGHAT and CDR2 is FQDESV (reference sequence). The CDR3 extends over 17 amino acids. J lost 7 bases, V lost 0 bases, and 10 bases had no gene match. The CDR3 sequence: CASSLAGIAGDGNEQFF. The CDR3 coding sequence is TGTGCCAGCAGCTTAGCGGGTATAGCGGGAGACGGGAATGAGCAGTTCTTC. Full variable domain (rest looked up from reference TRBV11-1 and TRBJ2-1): EAEVAQSPRYKITEKSQAVAFWCDPISGHATLYWYRQILGQGPELLVQFQDESVVDDSQLPKDRFSAERLKGVDSTLKIQPAELGDSAMYLCASSLAGIAGDGNEQFFGPGTRLTVL.

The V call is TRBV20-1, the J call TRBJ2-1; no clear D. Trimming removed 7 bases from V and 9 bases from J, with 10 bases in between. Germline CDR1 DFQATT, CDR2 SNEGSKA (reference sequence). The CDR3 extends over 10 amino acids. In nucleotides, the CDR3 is TGCAGTGTTGTAGCCGTTGAGCAGTTCTTC. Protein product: CSVVAVEQFF.

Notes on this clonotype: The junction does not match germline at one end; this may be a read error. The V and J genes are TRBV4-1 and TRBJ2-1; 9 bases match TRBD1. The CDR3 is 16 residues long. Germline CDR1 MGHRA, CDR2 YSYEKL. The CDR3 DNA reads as TGCGCCAGCAGCCAAGAGCTCACAGGGGGCTACGATGAGCAGTTCTTC. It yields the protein CASSQELTGGYDEQFF.

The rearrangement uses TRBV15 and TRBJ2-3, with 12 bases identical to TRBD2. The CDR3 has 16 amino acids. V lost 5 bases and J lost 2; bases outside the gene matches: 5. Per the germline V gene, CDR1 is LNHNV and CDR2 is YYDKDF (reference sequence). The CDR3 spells CATSGRTSGNTDTQYF. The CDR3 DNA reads TGTGCCACCAGCGGTAGGACTAGCGGGAACACAGATACGCAGTATTTT.

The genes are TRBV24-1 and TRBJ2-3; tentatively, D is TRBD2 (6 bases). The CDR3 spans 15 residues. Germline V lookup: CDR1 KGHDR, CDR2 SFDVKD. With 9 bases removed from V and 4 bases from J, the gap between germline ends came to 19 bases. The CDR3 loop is CATGGIGFAADTQYF. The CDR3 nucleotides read TGTGCCACCGGAGGGATCGGGTTCGCGGCAGATACGCAGTATTTT.

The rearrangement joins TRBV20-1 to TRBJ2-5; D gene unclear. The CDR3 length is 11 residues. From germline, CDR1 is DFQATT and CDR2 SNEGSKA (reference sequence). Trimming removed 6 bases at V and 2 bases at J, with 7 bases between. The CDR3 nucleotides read TGCAGTGCGCTGCGACAAGAGACCCAGTACTTC. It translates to CSALRQETQYF.

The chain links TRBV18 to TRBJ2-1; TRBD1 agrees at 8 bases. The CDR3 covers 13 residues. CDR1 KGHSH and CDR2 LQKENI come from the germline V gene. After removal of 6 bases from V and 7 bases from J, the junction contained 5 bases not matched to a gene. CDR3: CASSQGARNEQFF. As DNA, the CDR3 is TGTGCCAGCTCTCAGGGGGCGCGAAATGAGCAGTTCTTC.

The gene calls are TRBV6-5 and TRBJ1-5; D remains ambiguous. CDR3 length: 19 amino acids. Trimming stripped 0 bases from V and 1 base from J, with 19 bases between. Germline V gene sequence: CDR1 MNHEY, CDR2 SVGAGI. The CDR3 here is CASSYSRGKGGRSNQPQHF. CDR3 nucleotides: TGTGCCAGCAGTTACTCCCGGGGAAAGGGCGGCAGAAGCAATCAGCCCCAGCATTTT.

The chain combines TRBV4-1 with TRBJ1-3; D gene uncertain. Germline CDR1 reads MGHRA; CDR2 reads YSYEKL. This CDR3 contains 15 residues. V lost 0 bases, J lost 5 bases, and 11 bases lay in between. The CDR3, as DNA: TGCGCCAGCAGCCAAGAAATGAGGGAACGAAACACCATATATTTT. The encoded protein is CASSQEMRERNTIYF.

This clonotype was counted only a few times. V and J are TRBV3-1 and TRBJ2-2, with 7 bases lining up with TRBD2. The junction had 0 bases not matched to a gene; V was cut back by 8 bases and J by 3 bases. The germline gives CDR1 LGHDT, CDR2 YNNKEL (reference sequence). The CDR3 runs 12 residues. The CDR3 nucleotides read TGTGCCAGCCGGGGGGACACCGGGGAGCTGTTTTTT. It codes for CASRGDTGELFF.

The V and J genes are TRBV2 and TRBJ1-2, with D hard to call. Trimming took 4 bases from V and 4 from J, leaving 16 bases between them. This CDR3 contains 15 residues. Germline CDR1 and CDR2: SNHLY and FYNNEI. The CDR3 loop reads CASSVVPSPVYGYTF. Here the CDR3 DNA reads TGTGCCAGCAGTGTTGTCCCCAGTCCTGTCTATGGCTACACCTTC.

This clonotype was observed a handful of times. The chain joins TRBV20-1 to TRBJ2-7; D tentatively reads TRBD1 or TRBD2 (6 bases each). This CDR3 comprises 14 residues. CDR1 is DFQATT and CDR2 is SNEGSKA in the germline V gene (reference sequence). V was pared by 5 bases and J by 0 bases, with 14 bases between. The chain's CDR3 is CSASGGPLSYEQYF. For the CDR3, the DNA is TGCAGTGCTTCTGGGGGGCCGCTCTCCTACGAGCAGTACTTC.

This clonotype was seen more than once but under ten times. DNA for the CDR3: TGCAGCGTTGCACAGGGGGCCAATGGCAATCAGCCCCAGCATTTT. Translation: CSVAQGANGNQPQHF. V and J are TRBV29-1 and TRBJ1-5, with 9 bases aligning to TRBD1. Germline V CDR1 and CDR2: SQVTM, ANQGSEA. The V and J ends lost 4 bases and 2 bases, in that order; junction bases with no gene match: 6. The CDR3 is 15 residues long.

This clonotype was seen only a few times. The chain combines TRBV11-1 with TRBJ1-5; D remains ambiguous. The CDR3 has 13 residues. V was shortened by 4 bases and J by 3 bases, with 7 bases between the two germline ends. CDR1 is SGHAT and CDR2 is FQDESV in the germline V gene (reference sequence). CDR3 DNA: TGTGCCAGCAGCTCCTCGGACAATCAGCCCCAGCATTTT. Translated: CASSSSDNQPQHF.

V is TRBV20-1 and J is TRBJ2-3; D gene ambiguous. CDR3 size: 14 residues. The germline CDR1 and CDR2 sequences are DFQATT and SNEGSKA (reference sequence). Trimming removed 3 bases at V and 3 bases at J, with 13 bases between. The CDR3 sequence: CSASWATGTDTQYF. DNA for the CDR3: TGCAGTGCTAGCTGGGCCACCGGGACAGATACGCAGTATTTT.

The CDR3 protein is CASSLTGLAGKYNEQFF. For the CDR3, the DNA is TGTGCCAGCAGCTTAACCGGACTAGCGGGAAAATACAATGAGCAGTTCTTC. This chain links TRBV7-3 with TRBJ2-1, with 12 bases matching TRBD2. The CDR3 has 17 residues. J was trimmed by 4 bases and V by 0 bases; bases with no gene match: 4. Germline CDR1 and CDR2: SGHTA and FQGTGA.

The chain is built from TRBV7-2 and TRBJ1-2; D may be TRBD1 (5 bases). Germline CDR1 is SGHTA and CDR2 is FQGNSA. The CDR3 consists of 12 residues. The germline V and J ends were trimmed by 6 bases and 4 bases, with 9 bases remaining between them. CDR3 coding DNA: TGTGCCAGCAGAAAAGACAGCTATGGCTACACCTTC. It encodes CASRKDSYGYTF. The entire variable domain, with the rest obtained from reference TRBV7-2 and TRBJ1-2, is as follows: GAGVSQSPSNKVTEKGKDVELRCDPISGHTALYWYRQSLGQGLEFLIYFQGNSAPDKSGLPSDRFSAERTGGSVSTLTIQRTQQEDSAVYLCASRKDSYGYTFGSGTRLTVV.

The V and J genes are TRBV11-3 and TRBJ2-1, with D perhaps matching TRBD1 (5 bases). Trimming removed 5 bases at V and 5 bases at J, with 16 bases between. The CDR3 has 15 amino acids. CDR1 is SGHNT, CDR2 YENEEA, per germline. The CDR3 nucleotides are TGTGCCAGCAGCGCCAGACAGTTGGGTAACAATGAGCAGTTCTTC. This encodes CASSARQLGNNEQFF.

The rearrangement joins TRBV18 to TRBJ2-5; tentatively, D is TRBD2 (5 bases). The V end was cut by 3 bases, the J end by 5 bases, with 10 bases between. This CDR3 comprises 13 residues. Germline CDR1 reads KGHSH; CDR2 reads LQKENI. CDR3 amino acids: CASSPRPGETQYF. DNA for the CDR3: TGTGCCAGCTCACCCCGGCCGGGGGAGACCCAGTACTTC.

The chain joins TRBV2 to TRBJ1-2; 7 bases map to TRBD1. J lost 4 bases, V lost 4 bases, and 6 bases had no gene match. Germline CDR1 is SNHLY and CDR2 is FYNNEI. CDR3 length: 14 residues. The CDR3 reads CASSGPGQSYGYTF. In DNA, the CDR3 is TGTGCCAGCAGTGGACCGGGACAGAGCTATGGCTACACCTTC.

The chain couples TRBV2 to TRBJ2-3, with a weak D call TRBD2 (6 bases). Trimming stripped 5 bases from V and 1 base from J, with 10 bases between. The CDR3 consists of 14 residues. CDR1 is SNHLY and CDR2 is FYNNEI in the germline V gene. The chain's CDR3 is CASSTTGGTDTQYF. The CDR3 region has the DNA TGTGCCAGCAGTACGACGGGGGGCACAGATACGCAGTATTTT.

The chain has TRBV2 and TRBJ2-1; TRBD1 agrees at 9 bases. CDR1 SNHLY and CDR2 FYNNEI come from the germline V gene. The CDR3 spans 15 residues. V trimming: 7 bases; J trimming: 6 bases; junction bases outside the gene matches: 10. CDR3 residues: CASKEVRGQGNEQFF. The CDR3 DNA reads TGTGCCAGCAAGGAAGTGAGGGGACAGGGCAATGAGCAGTTCTTC.

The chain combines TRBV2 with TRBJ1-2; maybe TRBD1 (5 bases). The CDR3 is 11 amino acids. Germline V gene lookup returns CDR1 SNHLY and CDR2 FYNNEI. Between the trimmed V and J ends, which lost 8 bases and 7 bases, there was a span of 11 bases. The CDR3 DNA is TGTGCCAGCCTACAGGTTTCTGGCTACACCTTC. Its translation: CASLQVSGYTF.

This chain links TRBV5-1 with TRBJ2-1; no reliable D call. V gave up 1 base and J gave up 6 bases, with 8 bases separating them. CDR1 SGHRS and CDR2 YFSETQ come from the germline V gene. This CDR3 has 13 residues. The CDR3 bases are TGCGCCAGCAGCTTGATACGGACCAATGAGCAGTTCTTC. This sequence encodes CASSLIRTNEQFF. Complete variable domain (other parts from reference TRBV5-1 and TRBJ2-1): KAGVTQTPRYLIKTRGQQVTLSCSPISGHRSVSWYQQTPGQGLQFLFEYFSETQRNKGNFPGRFSGRQFSNSRSEMNVSTLELGDSALYLCASSLIRTNEQFFGPGTRLTVL.